Each of the 31 T cell receptor beta chains below was sequenced from the same sample in a study of blood T cells in healthy people across ages. Sample-barcoded 5' priming and a J-beta primer mix drove a second PCR of roughly 6 to 12 cycles. TCRdb called the 5' RACE reads again in MiXCR, with one record for every CDR3 protein. The sample comprises roughly 680,000 distinct CDR3 sequences, about 51% of which are singletons, and around an eighth rests with the top ten. The sequenced sample was blood. The receptors stem from an elderly woman in good health.

The chain's CDR3 is CASSWGDRDSSYGYTF. The DNA for the CDR3 is TGCGCCAGCAGCTGGGGGGACAGGGATTCGAGCTATGGCTACACCTTC. This chain links TRBV5-1 with TRBJ1-2, with 9 bases aligning to TRBD1. Germline V lookup: CDR1 SGHRS, CDR2 YFSETQ. CDR3 length equals 16 residues. The J segment lost 4 bases and the V segment lost 3 bases, leaving 10 bases of the junction unmatched. Together with reference TRBV5-1 and TRBJ1-2, the CDR3 gives the full variable domain: KAGVTQTPRYLIKTRGQQVTLSCSPISGHRSVSWYQQTPGQGLQFLFEYFSETQRNKGNFPGRFSGRQFSNSRSEMNVSTLELGDSALYLCASSWGDRDSSYGYTFGSGTRLTVV.

The J gene is TRBJ2-3, the V gene TRBV29-1, with D maybe TRBD1 (6 bases). Germline lookup yields CDR1 SQVTM and CDR2 ANQGSEA. CDR3 length equals 14 residues. The V gene lost 4 bases and the J gene lost 4 bases, with 15 bases spanning the gap. DNA of the CDR3: TGCAGCGTTGTTCTGGGGGCGAACCCAGATACGCAGTATTTT. Translating it yields CSVVLGANPDTQYF.

For this clonotype: The germline gene is not matched at one end of the junction; a read error may be the cause. The chain joins TRBV27 to TRBJ2-1; TRBD2 is a possible D gene (6 bases). CDR3 length equals 15 residues. Germline V CDR1 and CDR2: MNHEY, SMNVEV (reference sequence). CDR3 region: CAGSFFGGVSKEQFF. The CDR3 nucleotides are TGTGCCGGCAGTTTCTTTGGCGGGGTCTCGAAGGAGCAGTTCTTC.

J is TRBJ2-5 and V is TRBV20-1, with D possibly TRBD2 on 6 matching bases. The CDR3 sequence is 14 residues long. Germline CDR1 reads DFQATT; CDR2 reads SNEGSKA (reference sequence). The V gene lost 1 base and the J gene lost 4 bases, with 13 bases spanning the gap. The CDR3 here is CSARARPAGETQYF. CDR3 sequence (DNA): TGCAGTGCTAGAGCCCGCCCAGCGGGAGAGACCCAGTACTTC.

This clonotype has more than one count but fewer than ten. The chain links TRBV28 to TRBJ1-1, with 9 nucleotides matching TRBD1. J lost 7 bases, V lost 6 bases, and 6 bases had no gene match. The CDR3 covers 13 residues. Germline assignment: CDR1 MDHEN and CDR2 SYDVKM. CDR3 sequence (DNA): TGTGCCAGCAGGAGACAGGGGGGAGGTGAAGCTTTCTTT. It encodes CASRRQGGGEAFF.

The rearrangement links TRBV6-5 to TRBJ2-3; 15 bases map to TRBD2. V lost 6 bases to trimming and J lost 9 bases; unmatched junction nucleotides: 4. Germline loops: CDR1 MNHEY, CDR2 SVGAGI. CDR3 length equals 14 residues. CDR3 loop: CASSRTSGGATQYF. In DNA, the CDR3 is TGTGCCAGCAGCCGGACTAGCGGGGGGGCAACGCAGTATTTT.

This clonotype showed up just a few times. This chain links TRBV12-3 or TRBV12-4 with TRBJ2-3, with D possibly being TRBD2 (5 bases). The germline V and J ends were trimmed by 8 bases and 11 bases, with 26 bases remaining between them. CDR3 length: 15 residues. The CDR3 region is CASSPERFSTDVQYF. The CDR3 DNA sequence: TGTGCCAGCTCTCCCGAGCGGTTTAGCACAGATGTGCAGTATTTT.

As to this clonotype: Just one base apart from a much larger clone, this may be a read error. The genes are TRBV7-2 and TRBJ2-5; D gene uncertain. Germline assignment: CDR1 SGHTA and CDR2 FQGNSA. This CDR3 is 13 amino acids long. V was pared by 4 bases and J by 11 bases, with 17 bases between. The DNA of the CDR3 is TGTGCCAGCAGCTCCTACCGAAGAGGTGAGCAGTACTTC. Its protein product is CASSSYRRGEQYF.

CDR3 bases: TGTGCCAGCAGTGCATTAGACAGGGTGAAAGGCTACACCTTC. Amino acids: CASSALDRVKGYTF. This chain uses TRBV25-1 with TRBJ1-2; 7 nucleotides agree with TRBD1. Germline lookup yields CDR1 MGHDK and CDR2 SYGVNS. The trim removed 4 bases at V and 8 bases at J, leaving 10 bases unmatched. The CDR3 consists of 14 residues.

The sample holds many counts of this clonotype. CDR3 nucleotide sequence: TGTGCCAGCAGCCCGGGACATTTGAAAGAGACCCAGTACTTC. Protein product: CASSPGHLKETQYF. The V and J genes are TRBV7-2 and TRBJ2-5; D perhaps matches TRBD1 (6 bases). The CDR3 sequence is 14 residues long. V lost 5 bases and J 3 bases, leaving 13 bases between the germline ends. Looked up from germline, CDR1 is SGHTA and CDR2 is FQGNSA.

This clonotype was detected ten times or more. The chain is built from TRBV20-1 and TRBJ2-3; D gene unclear. Trimming cost V 0 bases and J 4 bases, with 8 bases left between them. This CDR3 has 13 amino acids. Germline CDR1 and CDR2: DFQATT and SNEGSKA (reference sequence). The CDR3 reads CSAREPAPDTQYF. The CDR3 DNA reads TGCAGTGCTAGAGAACCAGCGCCAGATACGCAGTATTTT.

Here the CDR3 DNA reads TGTGCCAGCAGTCCCGGGGTTCCTATGGGCTACACCTTC. Translated: CASSPGVPMGYTF. The chain links TRBV6-6 to TRBJ1-2; D call uncertain. The CDR3 contains 13 residues. Between the trimmed V and J ends, which lost 5 bases and 8 bases, there was a span of 15 bases. The germline gives CDR1 MNHNY, CDR2 SVGAGI (reference sequence).

Many counts were recorded for this clonotype. Being one base from a much bigger clone, this may be a read error. The chain links TRBV6-5 to TRBJ2-1; the D gene is possibly TRBD2 (7 bases). Germline V gene lookup returns CDR1 MNHEY and CDR2 SVGAGI. The CDR3 has 16 amino acids. The V gene lost 5 bases and the J gene lost 0 bases, with 14 bases spanning the gap. Written as DNA, the CDR3 is TGTGCCAGCAGTACGGGGGGCCGTAGCTCCTACAATGAGCAGTTCTTC. This encodes CASSTGGRSSYNEQFF.

The chain links TRBV27 to TRBJ2-7; D remains ambiguous. V gave up 4 bases and J gave up 3 bases, with 10 bases separating them. Germline V CDR1 and CDR2: MNHEY, SMNVEV (reference sequence). The CDR3 loop spans 13 amino acids. CDR3 amino acids: CASSSGSGYEQYF. The CDR3 coding sequence is TGTGCCAGCAGTTCCGGATCGGGCTACGAGCAGTACTTC.

This clonotype was seen ten or more times. CDR3 DNA sequence: TGCAGTGCTTGGAGGATAGCTAATGAGCAGTTCTTC. This gives the protein CSAWRIANEQFF. The rearrangement uses TRBV20-1 and TRBJ2-1; possible D gene TRBD2, 5 bases. The V gene lost 5 bases and the J gene lost 7 bases, with 12 bases spanning the gap. CDR3 length: 12 amino acids. CDR1 is DFQATT and CDR2 is SNEGSKA in the germline V gene (reference sequence).

The rearrangement uses TRBV20-1 and TRBJ2-2; 9 bases agree with TRBD2. The length of the CDR3 is 15 residues. V dropped 5 bases and J dropped 1; count of bases not matched to a gene: 5. CDR1 is DFQATT and CDR2 is SNEGSKA in the germline V gene (reference sequence). CDR3 loop: CSAPRAGGNTGELFF. CDR3 coding DNA: TGCAGTGCTCCACGAGCGGGGGGGAACACCGGGGAGCTGTTTTTT.

CDR3 sequence reads: CSVSAWAELTEAFF. The CDR3 nucleotides read TGCAGCGTCTCTGCTTGGGCGGAATTAACTGAAGCTTTCTTT. The V and J genes are TRBV29-1 and TRBJ1-1; the D is unclear. This CDR3 contains 14 residues. V lost 6 bases, J lost 5 bases, and 19 bases lay in between. CDR1 and CDR2 (germline): SQVTM, ANQGSEA. Full variable domain (outside the CDR3, taken from reference TRBV29-1 and TRBJ1-1): SAVISQKPSRDICQRGTSLTIQCQVDSQVTMMFWYRQQPGQSLTLIATANQGSEATYESGFVIDKFPISRPNLTFSTLTVSNMSPEDSSIYLCSVSAWAELTEAFFGQGTRLTVV.

This clonotype came up a few times. V and J are TRBV7-3 and TRBJ1-5; tentatively, D is TRBD1 (5 bases). The CDR3 is 14 amino acids. Trimming removed 5 bases at V and 2 bases at J, with 10 bases between. Germline lookup yields CDR1 SGHTA and CDR2 FQGTGA. The CDR3 spells CASSVQQGNQPQHF. The DNA for the CDR3 is TGTGCCAGCAGCGTACAACAGGGCAATCAGCCCCAGCATTTT.

The chain is built from TRBV5-1 and TRBJ2-3, with 7 positions matching TRBD1. The CDR3 extends over 18 amino acids. Trimming took 0 bases from V and 2 from J; bases not matched to a gene: 12. The germline V gene has CDR1 SGHRS and CDR2 YFSETQ. CDR3 sequence: CASSLAKVRGQITDTQYF. In DNA, the CDR3 is TGCGCCAGCAGCTTGGCCAAGGTTCGGGGACAGATCACAGATACGCAGTATTTT.

V gene TRBV5-6 combines with J gene TRBJ1-2; D is perhaps TRBD1 (5 bases). Trimming took 2 bases from V and 3 from J, leaving 11 bases between them. This CDR3 has 14 amino acids. The V gene's germline CDR1 is SGHDT and CDR2 YYEEEE. CDR3 nucleotide sequence: TGTGCCAGCAGCTTCGACCAGGGAGACTATGGCTACACCTTC. Residues: CASSFDQGDYGYTF.

The chain uses TRBV6-1 and TRBJ1-1; D remains ambiguous. Germline V CDR1 and CDR2: MNHNS, SASEGT. CDR3 length: 12 residues. V was cut by 9 bases and J by 0 bases, with 8 bases left in between. The CDR3 loop reads CASLRLNTEAFF. DNA for the CDR3: TGTGCCAGTCTAAGACTGAACACTGAAGCTTTCTTT.

The genes are TRBV12-3 or TRBV12-4 and TRBJ2-3; no clear D. The CDR3 has 15 residues. V gave up 3 bases and J gave up 1 base, with 11 bases separating them. The CDR3 coding sequence is TGTGCCAGCAGTTTGCACTCCTCGGGCACAGATACGCAGTATTTT. It codes for CASSLHSSGTDTQYF.

This chain links TRBV3-1 with TRBJ2-7; 9 nucleotides line up with TRBD2. This CDR3 spans 16 amino acids. V trimming: 4 bases; J trimming: 2 bases; junction bases outside the gene matches: 9. Germline loops: CDR1 LGHDT, CDR2 YNNKEL (reference sequence). DNA for the CDR3: TGTGCCAGCAGCCGAAGCGGGGGGCAGCTTACCTACGAGCAGTACTTC. This gives the protein CASSRSGGQLTYEQYF.

The gene calls are TRBV3-1 and TRBJ1-5; D perhaps matches TRBD1 (6 bases). From germline, CDR1 is LGHDT and CDR2 YNNKEL (reference sequence). The length of the CDR3 is 15 residues. V was pared by 1 base and J by 6 bases, with 13 bases between. The CDR3 nucleotides read TGTGCCAGCAGCCAAGGAGGGGGGCTGGGTCAGCCCCAGCATTTT. Its protein product is CASSQGGGLGQPQHF.

The gene calls are TRBV6-5 and TRBJ2-1, with D unresolved. V lost 8 bases, J lost 0 bases, and 8 bases lay in between. Germline V CDR1 and CDR2: MNHEY, SVGAGI. The CDR3 runs to 13 residues. The CDR3 sequence: CASQAGSYNEQFF. Written as DNA, the CDR3 is TGTGCCAGCCAGGCCGGCTCCTACAATGAGCAGTTCTTC.

The table lists this clonotype with many counts. The chain employs TRBV20-1 and TRBJ2-1; D is undetermined. Trimming removed 6 bases at V and 5 bases at J, with 8 bases between. Germline assignment: CDR1 DFQATT and CDR2 SNEGSKA (reference sequence). The CDR3 runs 11 residues. CDR3 nucleotide sequence: TGCAGTGCCTTGAGCAACAATGAGCAGTTCTTC. Translating gives CSALSNNEQFF.

CDR3 sequence (DNA): TGCAGCGTTGCCCCGGGACTAGCGGGAGACGAGCAGTTCTTC. Translation gives CSVAPGLAGDEQFF. This sequence joins TRBV29-1 and TRBJ2-1, with TRBD2 identical over 14 bases. The length of the CDR3 is 14 residues. Trimming took 4 bases from V and 10 from J; bases not matched to a gene: 6. Germline assignment: CDR1 SQVTM and CDR2 ANQGSEA.

The chain recombines TRBV5-1 with TRBJ1-2; 7 positions match TRBD1. The V and J ends lost 10 bases and 5 bases, in that order; junction bases with no gene match: 11. From germline, CDR1 is SGHRS and CDR2 YFSETQ. The CDR3 spans 13 residues. The CDR3 nucleotides read TGCGCCGGCTCCCGGACAGGAAATTATGGCTACACCTTC. This translates into CAGSRTGNYGYTF.

About this clonotype: An end of the junction differs from the germline gene, which may be a read error. This chain links TRBV29-1 with TRBJ2-1, with TRBD1 identical over 8 bases. Germline V CDR1 and CDR2: SQVTM, ANQGSEA. This CDR3 comprises 19 residues. Here the CDR3 reads CSAEDRGRGQGWLYNEQFF. The CDR3 DNA sequence: TGCAGCGCTGAAGATCGGGGGCGCGGACAGGGATGGCTCTACAATGAGCAGTTCTTC.

The CDR3 here is CASRGVRGNEQFF. CDR3 nucleotides: TGTGCCAGCAGGGGTGTAAGGGGCAATGAGCAGTTCTTC. The genes are TRBV6-6 and TRBJ2-1; TRBD1 might be the D (5 bases). Trimming shortened V by 6 bases and J by 6 bases, and 12 bases separated the two germline ends. The CDR3 totals 13 residues. Germline V gives CDR1 MNHNY, CDR2 SVGAGI (reference sequence).

As for this clonotype: This may be a read error: a much more frequent sequence differs by one nucleotide. The CDR3 protein is CASSVMGGNEQFF. The CDR3, as DNA: TGTGCCAGCAGCGTCATGGGGGGCAATGAGCAGTTCTTC. The V call is TRBV7-2, the J call TRBJ2-1, with a tentative D call TRBD2 (6 bases). This CDR3 region has 13 residues. V was clipped by 5 bases and J by 6 bases, with 11 bases between them. Germline CDR1 and CDR2: SGHTA and FQGNSA. The full variable domain, with the rest looked up from reference TRBV7-2 and TRBJ2-1, is GAGVSQSPSNKVTEKGKDVELRCDPISGHTALYWYRQSLGQGLEFLIYFQGNSAPDKSGLPSDRFSAERTGGSVSTLTIQRTQQEDSAVYLCASSVMGGNEQFFGPGTRLTVL.